This T cell receptor beta chain was recovered during a study of T cell responses to AZD1222 COVID-19 vaccine. Libraries were prepared by immunoSEQ multiplex PCR; TCRdb keeps only in-frame clonotypes and omits some of them. The sample has fewer than 150,000 clones, just over 90% seen once. Germline assignment: CDR1 SGHVS and CDR2 FQNEAQ. V was cut by 2 bases and J by 6 bases, with 15 bases left in between. The CDR3 has 15 amino acids. The V gene is TRBV7-8, the J gene TRBJ2-3, with D possibly called TRBD1 or TRBD2 (6 bases each). The sequenced sample was peripheral blood, obtained on day 0 of AZD1222 vaccination. The receptor was derived from an adult in good health. In DNA form, the CDR3 reads TGTGCCAGCAGCTTACCCTTTAGCGGACAGGATACGCAGTATTTT. Encoded protein: CASSLPFSGQDTQYF.